The 24 T cell receptor beta chains below were found in one sample sequenced in a study of blood T cell repertoires in COVID-19 (TCRdb year 2020). Receptor libraries were prepared by the immunoSEQ multiplex PCR assay. What TCRdb holds here is the immuneACCESS table cut down to in-frame rearrangements. Part of the clones is not present; checked against another copy, under half of the missing clones reflect an unresolved V gene, and the others are unexplained. Within this sample are 140,000 to 150,000 clones, with 70% to 90% of them counted one time only. 1.2% of the sample is taken by the ten largest. The sequenced material came from PBMCs or T cells enriched from blood (not recorded which). These receptors were taken from a woman between 25 and 40 years old with acute COVID-19.

In its sample, this clone was seen a few times. The chain joins TRBV28 to TRBJ1-2, with 7 positions matching TRBD1. The CDR3 is 13 residues long. CDR1 is MDHEN and CDR2 is SYDVKM in the germline V gene. The V and J ends lost 5 bases and 4 bases, in that order; junction bases with no gene match: 4. In nucleotides, the CDR3 is TGTGCCAGCAGTGGAGGGGGCGGCTATGGCTACACCTTC. As protein: CASSGGGGYGYTF.

The genes are TRBV3-1 (or the pseudogene TRBV3-2) and TRBJ2-3; 8 bases align to TRBD2. The CDR3 runs 16 residues. The germline gives CDR1 LGHDT, CDR2 YNNKEL (reference sequence). V was pared by 5 bases and J by 2 bases, with 9 bases of the junction left unmatched. CDR3 sequence reads: CASSFTSGTYTDTQYF. The CDR3 DNA reads as TGTGCCAGCAGCTTCACTAGCGGAACCTACACAGATACGCAGTATTTT.

The sample holds one count of this clone. This chain joins TRBV11-1 and TRBJ2-5; 8 nucleotides match TRBD2. V lost 4 bases, J lost 7 bases, and 5 bases stayed unmatched. The CDR3 loop spans 13 amino acids. Per the germline V gene, CDR1 is SGHAT and CDR2 is FQDESV (reference sequence). This chain's CDR3 is CASSSGLVGTQYF. CDR3 bases: TGTGCCAGCAGCTCGGGACTAGTGGGGACCCAGTACTTC.

The chain recombines TRBV10-3 with TRBJ1-6; 7 bases are shared with TRBD1. This CDR3 region has 15 residues. The V gene's germline CDR1 is ENHRY and CDR2 SYGVKD. Trimming at V came to 10 bases and at J to 8 bases, leaving 14 bases not matched to a gene. CDR3 residues: CATIDRADMDSPLHF. The CDR3 DNA reads as TGTGCCACCATAGACAGGGCGGATATGGATTCACCCCTCCACTTT.

This chain links TRBV5-1 with TRBJ2-5, with TRBD2 as a possible D gene (6 bases). The CDR3 has 14 amino acids. Germline V CDR1 and CDR2: SGHRS, YFSETQ. V lost 1 base, J lost 2 bases, and 9 bases lay in between. For the CDR3, the DNA is TGCGCCAGCAGCTTGTACGGGAGTCAAGAGACCCAGTACTTC. Translation gives CASSLYGSQETQYF.

This rearrangement joins TRBV28 to TRBJ2-3; 11 bases align to TRBD2. This CDR3 has 20 residues. V lost 8 bases to trimming and J lost 0 bases; unmatched junction nucleotides: 19. Germline CDR1 is MDHEN and CDR2 is SYDVKM. For the CDR3, the DNA is TGTGCCAGCTTCCCCCCCGCCGGGACTAGCGGCAAGAGTAGCACAGATACGCAGTATTTT. Its translation is CASFPPAGTSGKSSTDTQYF. Together with reference TRBV28 and TRBJ2-3, the CDR3 gives the full variable domain: DVKVTQSSRYLVKRTGEKVFLECVQDMDHENMFWYRQDPGLGLRLIYFSYDVKMKEKGDIPEGYSVSREKKERFSLILESASTNQTSMYLCASFPPAGTSGKSSTDTQYFGPGTRLTVL.

The gene calls are TRBV5-5 and TRBJ1-3; D is undetermined. The CDR3 length is 15 residues. Germline V lookup: CDR1 SGHKS, CDR2 YYEKEE (reference sequence). Trimming cost V 2 bases and J 4 bases, with 13 bases left between them. CDR3 residues: CASSFSLSPGNTIYF. As DNA, the CDR3 is TGTGCCAGCAGCTTCTCCCTATCTCCCGGAAACACCATATATTTT.

The V call is TRBV19, the J call TRBJ1-5, with D unclear. Germline V gives CDR1 LNHDA, CDR2 SQIVND (reference sequence). The V end lost 4 bases, the J end lost 4 bases, and 11 bases lay between the germline ends. CDR3 length: 14 amino acids. The CDR3 here is CASSNSGFNQPQHF. The CDR3 DNA sequence: TGTGCCAGTAGTAACAGCGGATTTAATCAGCCCCAGCATTTT. Based on the CDR3 plus reference TRBV19 and TRBJ1-5, the full variable domain is DGGITQSPKYLFRKEGQNVTLSCEQNLNHDAMYWYRQDPGQGLRLIYYSQIVNDFQKGDIAEGYSVSREKKESFPLTVTSAQKNPTAFYLCASSNSGFNQPQHFGDGTRLSIL.

The rearrangement links TRBV7-2 to TRBJ2-7; a possible D gene is TRBD2 (5 bases). With 5 bases removed from V and 2 bases from J, the gap between germline ends came to 16 bases. CDR1 is SGHTA, CDR2 FQGNSA, per germline. The CDR3 runs to 15 residues. CDR3 nucleotides: TGTGCCAGCAGCCCGTTCACGGGGAGTGCCTACGAGCAGTACTTC. Protein: CASSPFTGSAYEQYF.

J is TRBJ2-7 and V is TRBV5-6; 11 nucleotides align to TRBD2. The CDR3 covers 15 residues. The V gene end was trimmed by 1 base and the J gene end by 3 bases; junction bases not matched to a gene: 3. Per germline, CDR1 SGHDT and CDR2 YYEEEE. The CDR3 coding sequence is TGTGCCAGCAGCTTGATGACTAGCGGGAACTACGAGCAGTACTTC. Translation: CASSLMTSGNYEQYF.

The rearrangement links TRBV19 to TRBJ1-3, with a possible D match to TRBD1 (5 bases). V was trimmed by 6 bases and J by 0 bases, leaving 9 bases between them. The CDR3 extends over 14 amino acids. Germline lookup yields CDR1 LNHDA and CDR2 SQIVND (reference sequence). The DNA of the CDR3 is TGTGCCAGTAGAGAGGACAACTCTGGAAACACCATATATTTT. Amino acid sequence: CASREDNSGNTIYF.

This clone was seen only once. V gene TRBV29-1 combines with J gene TRBJ1-1; 10 bases match TRBD1. Looked up from germline, CDR1 is SQVTM and CDR2 is ANQGSEA. The CDR3 has 13 amino acids. The J segment lost 3 bases and the V segment lost 6 bases, leaving 4 bases of the junction unmatched. The CDR3 here is CSVGQGSHTEAFF. The CDR3 nucleotides are TGCAGCGTGGGACAGGGGTCTCACACTGAAGCTTTCTTT. Complete variable domain (other parts from reference TRBV29-1 and TRBJ1-1): SAVISQKPSRDICQRGTSLTIQCQVDSQVTMMFWYRQQPGQSLTLIATANQGSEATYESGFVIDKFPISRPNLTFSTLTVSNMSPEDSSIYLCSVGQGSHTEAFFGQGTRLTVV.

The chain carries TRBV7-9 and TRBJ1-5; 9 bases align to TRBD1. Per the germline V gene, CDR1 is SEHNR and CDR2 is FQNEAQ (reference sequence). Trimming at V came to 3 bases and at J to 1 base, leaving 1 base not matched to a gene. The CDR3 loop spans 15 amino acids. Written as DNA, the CDR3 is TGTGCCAGCAGCTTGGGACAGGGAAGCAATCAGCCCCAGCATTTT. Translation gives CASSLGQGSNQPQHF.

This chain links TRBV30 with TRBJ2-1; 7 positions agree with TRBD2. Germline CDR1 reads GTSNPN; CDR2 reads SVGIG (reference sequence). This CDR3 has 13 residues. J lost 7 bases, V lost 5 bases, and 8 bases had no gene match. CDR3 bases: TGTGCCTGGGGATTACTAGCGCGTAATGAGCAGTTCTTC. Protein product: CAWGLLARNEQFF.

This clone was observed a few times. The V call is TRBV6-5, the J call TRBJ2-7, with unresolved D. The CDR3 sequence is 12 residues long. Trimming left V 5 bases short and J 4 bases short, with 9 bases between. Germline loops: CDR1 MNHEY, CDR2 SVGAGI. The CDR3 sequence is CASSRLMYEQYF. In nucleotides, the CDR3 is TGTGCCAGCAGTCGACTTATGTACGAGCAGTACTTC.

Concerning this clone: A read error is possible here, since a much larger clone lies one base away. Different DNA sequences within this sample yield the same CDR3. This chain joins TRBV7-9 and TRBJ2-1; D uncertain. The V end was cut by 3 bases, the J end by 4 bases, with 4 bases between. Germline CDR1 reads SEHNR; CDR2 reads FQNEAQ (reference sequence). This CDR3 spans 12 amino acids. Here the CDR3 reads CASSFPYNEQFF. The CDR3 bases are TGTGCCAGCAGCTTTCCGTACAATGAGCAGTTCTTC.

This chain joins TRBV9 and TRBJ2-5; D not certain. Looked up from germline, CDR1 is SGDLS and CDR2 is YYNGEE. CDR3 size: 13 residues. Trimming removed 0 bases at V and 1 base at J, with 4 bases between. This chain's CDR3 is CASSVASQETQYF. CDR3 DNA: TGTGCCAGCAGCGTAGCTTCCCAAGAGACCCAGTACTTC.

This clone was counted a single time. This chain joins TRBV7-3 and TRBJ2-2; tentative D call: TRBD2 (6 bases). This CDR3 has 13 residues. The V gene's germline CDR1 is SGHTA and CDR2 FQGTGA. Trimming took off 5 bases at V and 7 bases at J, with 11 bases between the two ends. The CDR3 protein is CASSPSGDGELFF. In DNA, the CDR3 is TGTGCCAGCAGCCCTTCGGGGGACGGGGAGCTGTTTTTT.

A few counts support this clone. The chain uses TRBV5-1 and TRBJ2-7; D may be TRBD2 (6 bases). Looked up from germline, CDR1 is SGHRS and CDR2 is YFSETQ. V was cut by 4 bases and J by 6 bases, with 17 bases left in between. CDR3 length equals 14 residues. This chain's CDR3 is CASSLPGDLSEQYF. The CDR3 region has the DNA TGCGCCAGCAGCCTCCCGGGAGACCTCTCCGAGCAGTACTTC.

There are a few counts of this clone. J is TRBJ1-2 and V is TRBV19, with D possibly TRBD1 on 5 matching bases. V lost 4 bases and J lost 2, with 8 bases in between. The CDR3 spans 13 residues. The V gene's germline CDR1 is LNHDA and CDR2 SQIVND (reference sequence). As DNA, the CDR3 is TGTGCCAGTAGTACGACAGTGAACTATGGCTACACCTTC. It codes for CASSTTVNYGYTF.

The rearrangement links TRBV28 to TRBJ1-1; the D gene is possibly TRBD1 (5 bases). The CDR3 has 15 residues. CDR1 MDHEN and CDR2 SYDVKM come from the germline V gene. V dropped 8 bases and J dropped 6 bases, with 22 bases sitting between them. The CDR3 region is CASLPSQGNLPEAFF. The DNA for the CDR3 is TGTGCCAGCCTCCCTTCTCAGGGCAACCTCCCTGAAGCTTTCTTT.

The chain combines TRBV4-2 with TRBJ2-1; 9 nucleotides agree with TRBD2. V was pared by 0 bases and J by 0 bases, with 3 bases of the junction left unmatched. Germline V CDR1 and CDR2: LGHNA, YNFKEQ. The CDR3 totals 17 residues. In nucleotides, the CDR3 is TGTGCCAGCAGCCAAGATTCTAGCGGGAACTCCTACAATGAGCAGTTCTTC. Translation: CASSQDSSGNSYNEQFF.

This sequence joins TRBV28 and TRBJ1-2, with 9 bases fitting TRBD1. Germline-derived CDR1 and CDR2 are MDHEN and SYDVKM. The CDR3 is 13 amino acids. V trimming: 7 bases; J trimming: 7 bases; junction bases outside the gene matches: 7. The CDR3 loop reads CASIPGTGLGYTF. The DNA for the CDR3 is TGTGCCAGCATCCCAGGGACAGGGCTTGGCTACACCTTC.

The rearrangement links TRBV7-2 to TRBJ2-7, with TRBD2 as a possible D gene (6 bases). There are 14 residues in the CDR3. Germline CDR1 is SGHTA and CDR2 is FQGNSA. V was clipped by 5 bases and J by 4 bases, with 15 bases between them. As DNA, the CDR3 is TGTGCCAGCAGCCCGCGGACTACCGTTTACGAGCAGTACTTC. It yields the protein CASSPRTTVYEQYF.